The rows below give T cell receptor beta chains drawn from one sample of a study of monozygotic twins with inflammatory bowel disease. With the 5' RACE reads reprocessed, TCRdb shows one record per CDR3 protein and no DNA. The sample data list 300,000 to 400,000 distinct CDR3 sequences. Sequenced input: blood. All receptors come from a human donor with ulcerative colitis or Crohn's disease, or a healthy co-twin of an affected twin (not recorded which). The CDR3 runs from the conserved cysteine through the conserved F or W. Not all rows give a size; the values are once, few, many and, for expanded clones, a class.

J | V | size | CDR3
TRBJ2-1 | TRBV6-5 | . | CASSYGRTSSVEQFF
TRBJ2-5 | TRBV12-3/TRBV12-4 | . | CASSLSGEVTQYF
TRBJ2-5 | TRBV5-4 | . | CASSRGGNEAETQYF
TRBJ1-1 | TRBV7-6 | . | CASSLPAQGGSTEAFF
TRBJ2-1 | TRBV5-1 | . | CASSSGQGGGNEQFF
TRBJ1-1 | TRBV29-1 | . | CSATGGAVDTEAFF
TRBJ1-1 | TRBV5-1 | . | CASSLTDRPNTEAFF
TRBJ2-7 | TRBV6-2/TRBV6-3 | . | CASSYSTVGEQYF
TRBJ2-1 | TRBV5-1 | . | CASSYSGGAGLYNEQFF
TRBJ2-2 | TRBV20-1 | . | CSASHPDRLAGGTGELFF
TRBJ2-3 | TRBV6-5 | . | CASSYSDREGTDTQYF
TRBJ2-2 | TRBV6-5 | . | CASSRRQTGELFF
TRBJ2-1 | TRBV10-3 | . | CAISGWSYNEQFF
TRBJ2-4 | TRBV7-2 | . | CASSGRTGGGKNIQYF
TRBJ2-1 | TRBV20-1 | . | CSARYRVRGLYNEQFF
TRBJ2-7 | TRBV6-2/TRBV6-3 | . | CASSYRAGGYLYSYEQYF
TRBJ2-5 | TRBV2 | . | CASMRGFQETQYF
TRBJ2-6 | TRBV30 | . | CASDSGANVLTF
TRBJ2-1 | TRBV6-5 | . | CASSYGLAYSYNEQFF
TRBJ1-2 | TRBV5-6 | . | CASSLLPATYGYTF
TRBJ2-7 | TRBV28 | . | CASLGTSTYEQYF
TRBJ2-2 | TRBV12-3/TRBV12-4 | . | CASSLWNTGELFF
TRBJ1-3 | TRBV12-3/TRBV12-4 | . | CASQGPFGNTIYF
TRBJ1-5 | TRBV5-6 | . | CASSLNRDGNQPQHF
TRBJ1-1 | TRBV5-1 | . | CASSSGSTEAFF
TRBJ2-7 | TRBV12-3/TRBV12-4 | . | CASSLVGGLALREQYF
TRBJ1-1 | TRBV12-3/TRBV12-4 | . | CASRISGYDTEAFF
TRBJ1-5 | TRBV15 | . | CATSKGDLGQPQHF
TRBJ2-5 | TRBV28 | . | CASSLYGASETQYF
TRBJ2-7 | TRBV4-3 | . | CASSQQIPRTGSYEQYF
TRBJ1-1 | TRBV7-9 | . | CASSSTNTEAFF
TRBJ2-2 | TRBV5-1 | . | CASNQGAANTGELFF
TRBJ2-1 | TRBV5-5 | . | CASSLVSVEDEQFF
TRBJ1-1 | TRBV7-8 | . | CASSLGAGTGGTEAFF
TRBJ2-3 | TRBV4-2 | . | CASSQDLGGAQYF
TRBJ1-5 | TRBV7-2 | . | CASSFVNQPQHF
TRBJ2-1 | TRBV4-2 | . | CASSQEGQLSYNEQFF
TRBJ2-1 | TRBV9 | . | CASSVGGGANEQFF
TRBJ2-5 | TRBV6-6 | . | CASRPAEYQETQYF
TRBJ1-2 | TRBV4-3 | . | CASSRKSAGEGYTF
TRBJ1-1 | TRBV5-1 | . | CASSPGTNSAEAFF
TRBJ2-3 | TRBV9 | . | CASSGTGGPTDTQYF
TRBJ2-7 | TRBV13 | . | CASSFRDVSYEQYF
TRBJ2-5 | TRBV2 | . | CARGGLAGGIGETQYF
TRBJ1-3 | TRBV7-6 | . | CASSFLAPSTGNTIYF
TRBJ1-1 | TRBV20-1 | . | CSAGGQGWDTEAFF
TRBJ2-3 | TRBV5-1 | medium-sized | CASSLGSTDTQYF
TRBJ1-1 | TRBV20-1 | . | CSARDFRLNTEAFF
TRBJ2-5 | TRBV15 | . | CATSRDSGDRFGKETQYF
TRBJ2-7 | TRBV28 | . | CASGSTAIVPYEQYF
TRBJ2-7 | TRBV6-5 | . | CASSYGRSGAGEQYF
TRBJ2-1 | TRBV20-1 | . | CSARGWGLAGLNEQFF
TRBJ2-1 | TRBV5-5 | . | CASSLGLAGVPTWNEQFF
TRBJ2-7 | TRBV5-1 | . | CASRWTGQALYEQYF
TRBJ2-1 | TRBV5-1 | . | CASSWGGPVREQFF
TRBJ1-2 | TRBV10-3 | . | CAISPGPGQGNYGYTF
TRBJ1-2 | TRBV18 | . | CASSQSGVSYGYTF
TRBJ1-2 | TRBV28 | . | CASSPTDSIYGYTF
TRBJ2-7 | TRBV5-1 | . | CASSLNGDYEQYF
TRBJ1-5 | TRBV5-5 | . | CASSLSSGSNQPQHF